The clone carrying this T cell receptor beta chain has only one observation. This record comes from a study of blood T cell repertoires in COVID-19. V was shortened by 6 bases and J by 5 bases, with 15 bases between the two germline ends. CDR1 and CDR2 (germline): ENHRY, SYGVKD. There are 14 residues in the CDR3. Authors' analysis steps: Nucleated cell counts were estimated from reference gene primer amplification. Profiled with immunoSEQ multiplex PCR; TCRdb holds only in-frame clones, not every one. V, J and clone size were drawn from that table, and D and trimming were deduced from the DNA. The data contain 650,000 to 800,000 clones, 80% to 90% of them singletons.

The sequencing sample was made of peripheral blood. This sequence was found in a woman aged 18-29 years with acute or convalescent COVID-19. The chain carries TRBV10-3 and TRBJ2-3; perhaps TRBD1 as D (5 bases). CDR3 sequence: CAISPFSQGDTQYF. CDR3 nucleotides: TGTGCCATCAGCCCCTTCTCCCAGGGAGATACGCAGTATTTT.